This T cell receptor beta chain comes out of a study of cytomegalovirus exposure and HLA in healthy donors. CDR1 and CDR2 from the germline V gene are SGHTA and FQGTGA. CDR3 size: 14 residues. V lost 5 bases to trimming and J lost 4 bases, with 13 bases between them. Findings and caveats of the study: When a later analysis compared HLA-associated TCR beta chains with equally common others, the HLA-associated chains turned out to be more clonally expanded and to have lower generation probabilities.

The primer mix had 60 Vbeta and 13 Jbeta primers. Profiling relied on immunoSEQ multiplex PCR, and the TCRdb table lists in-frame clones only, not all of them. In the table there are 97,000 or so clones, roughly three quarters of which are singletons. As to this clone: Its antigen is still unknown.

The receptor comes from a male donor in good health and CMV-seropositive. Sequencing was performed on PBMCs. V and J are TRBV7-3 and TRBJ2-3, with a weak D call TRBD2 (5 bases). CDR3 DNA sequence: TGTGCCAGCAGCCCCGGGGTATTCGCAGATACGCAGTATTTT. It yields the protein CASSPGVFADTQYF.